This T cell receptor beta chain derives from a study of CD8+ T cells in alopecia areata. Note on this clone: Its target is unknown.

V was pared by 0 bases and J by 2 bases, with 11 bases between. The CDR3 has 15 amino acids. Germline loops: CDR1 LGHNA, CDR2 YNFKEQ. T lymphocytes (CD4+ and CD8+) were sorted from PBMCs. RNA was isolated and reverse transcribed to cDNA, the sequencing template. Only in-frame clones appear in the TCRdb table, and some are missing; sequencing was by immunoSEQ multiplex PCR. Of 130,000 to 150,000 clones listed, 62% were seen once; the top ten hold around 34%. Study-level points and caveats: Sequences from scalp samples also cover resident alphabeta T cells of normal skin.

This chain joins TRBV4-2 and TRBJ2-7; D may match TRBD1 or TRBD2 (5 bases each). Sequencing was performed on CD8+ T cells sorted from blood. This clonotype was sampled from a human donor in good health. The CDR3 region has the DNA TGTGCCAGCAGCCAAGAAGTGGGACCGGCCTACGAGCAGTACTTC. Translation gives CASSQEVGPAYEQYF.